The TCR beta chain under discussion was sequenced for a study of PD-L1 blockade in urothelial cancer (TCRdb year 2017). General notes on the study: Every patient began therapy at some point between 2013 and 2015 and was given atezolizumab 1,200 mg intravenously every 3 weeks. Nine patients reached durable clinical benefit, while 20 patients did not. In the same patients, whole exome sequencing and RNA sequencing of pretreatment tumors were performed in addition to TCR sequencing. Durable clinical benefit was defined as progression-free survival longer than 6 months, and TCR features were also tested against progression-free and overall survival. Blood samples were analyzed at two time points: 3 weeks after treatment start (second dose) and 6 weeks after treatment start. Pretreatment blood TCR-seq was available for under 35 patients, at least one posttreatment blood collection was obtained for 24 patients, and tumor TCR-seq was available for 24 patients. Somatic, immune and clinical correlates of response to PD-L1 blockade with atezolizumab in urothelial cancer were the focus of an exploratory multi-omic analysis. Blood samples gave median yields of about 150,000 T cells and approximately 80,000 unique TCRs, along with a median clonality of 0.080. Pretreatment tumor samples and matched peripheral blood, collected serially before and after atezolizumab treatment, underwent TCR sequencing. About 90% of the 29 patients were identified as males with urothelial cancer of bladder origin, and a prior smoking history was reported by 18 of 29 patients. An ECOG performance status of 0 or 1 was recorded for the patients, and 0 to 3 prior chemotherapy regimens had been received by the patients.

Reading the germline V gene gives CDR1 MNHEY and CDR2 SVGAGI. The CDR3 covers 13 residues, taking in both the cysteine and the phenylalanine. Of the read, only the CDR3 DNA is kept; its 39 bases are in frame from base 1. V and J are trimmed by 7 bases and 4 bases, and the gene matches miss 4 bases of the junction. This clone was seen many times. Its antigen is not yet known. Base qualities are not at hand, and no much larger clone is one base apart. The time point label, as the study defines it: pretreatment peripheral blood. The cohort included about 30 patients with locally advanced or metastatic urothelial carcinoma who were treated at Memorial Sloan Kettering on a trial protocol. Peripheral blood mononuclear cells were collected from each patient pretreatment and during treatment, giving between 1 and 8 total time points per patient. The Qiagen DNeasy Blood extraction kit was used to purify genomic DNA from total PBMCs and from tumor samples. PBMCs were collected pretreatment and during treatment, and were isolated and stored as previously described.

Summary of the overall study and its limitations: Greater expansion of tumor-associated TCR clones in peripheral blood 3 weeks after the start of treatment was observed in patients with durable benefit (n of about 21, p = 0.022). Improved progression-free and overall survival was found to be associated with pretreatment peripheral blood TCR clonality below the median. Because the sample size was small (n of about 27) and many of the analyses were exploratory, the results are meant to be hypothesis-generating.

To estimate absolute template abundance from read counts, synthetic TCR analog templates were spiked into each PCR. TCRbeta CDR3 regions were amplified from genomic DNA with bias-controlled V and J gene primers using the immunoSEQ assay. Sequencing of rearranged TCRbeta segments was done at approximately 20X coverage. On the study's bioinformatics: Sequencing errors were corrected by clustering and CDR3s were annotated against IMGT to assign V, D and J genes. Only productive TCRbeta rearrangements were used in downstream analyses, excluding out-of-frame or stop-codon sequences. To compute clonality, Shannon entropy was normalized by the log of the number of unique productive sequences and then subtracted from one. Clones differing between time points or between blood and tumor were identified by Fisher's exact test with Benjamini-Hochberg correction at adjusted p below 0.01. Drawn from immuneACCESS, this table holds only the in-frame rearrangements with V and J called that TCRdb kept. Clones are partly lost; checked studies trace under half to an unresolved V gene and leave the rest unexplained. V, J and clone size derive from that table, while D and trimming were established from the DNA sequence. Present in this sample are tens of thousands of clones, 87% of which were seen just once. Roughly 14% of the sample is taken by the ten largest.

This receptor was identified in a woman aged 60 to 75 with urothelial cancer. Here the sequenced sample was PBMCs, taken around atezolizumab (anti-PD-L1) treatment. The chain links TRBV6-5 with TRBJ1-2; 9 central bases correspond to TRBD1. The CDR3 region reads CASKPTGGYGYTF. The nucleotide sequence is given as TGTGCCAGCAAACCGACAGGGGGCTATGGCTACACCTTC.